Below are 16 T cell receptor beta chains sequenced from a single sample in a study of T cell clonality in common variable immunodeficiency. Repertoires were generated with immunoSEQ multiplex PCR, while TCRdb's copy carries only in-frame clones and drops some. The record shows 50,000 or so clones for this sample, with no singletons present. The sequencing input was peripheral blood mononuclear cells. All receptors come from a person between 18 and 75 years old in good health.

This clone was seen many times. The CDR3 sequence is CASSPLLRDSQPQHF. The CDR3 DNA, read in part, is TGTGCCAGCAGTCCCCTTCTTCGGGACTCTCAGCCC. The V and J genes are TRBV28 and TRBJ1-5, with D possibly being TRBD1 (5 bases). The DNA ends 3 residues before the CDR3 does, and the rest of the CDR3 is filled in from the germline J gene. The CDR3 contains 15 residues. The germline CDR1 and CDR2 sequences are MDHEN and SYDVKM. V gave up 5 bases and J gave up 6 bases, with 17 bases separating them. Full variable domain (outside the CDR3, taken from reference TRBV28 and TRBJ1-5): DVKVTQSSRYLVKRTGEKVFLECVQDMDHENMFWYRQDPGLGLRLIYFSYDVKMKEKGDIPEGYSVSREKKERFSLILESASTNQTSMYLCASSPLLRDSQPQHFGDGTRLSIL.

This clone was recorded many times. Coverage ceases 3 residues before the CDR3 finishes, and the germline J gene fills in the end. The chain recombines TRBV30 with TRBJ2-7; tentative D call: TRBD1 (5 bases). The CDR3 contains 11 residues. Germline V gene data show CDR1 as GTSNPN and CDR2 as SVGIG (reference sequence). Trimming removed 7 bases from V and 1 base from J, with 8 bases in between. CDR3 amino acids: CASKGSYEQYF. The sequenced part of the CDR3 DNA is TGTGCCTCTAAGGGGTCCTACGAG.

Comment on this clone: The read terminates 3 residues ahead of where the CDR3 ends, so the germline J gene completes it. J is TRBJ1-4 and V is TRBV7-2; D remains unclear. The germline gives CDR1 SGHTA, CDR2 FQGNSA. The CDR3 loop spans 14 amino acids. CDR3 loop: CASSLGPGSSPLFF. The sequenced part of the CDR3 DNA is TGTGCCAGCAGCTTAGGGCCGGGGTCATCACCA.

This clone appeared many times. A far larger clone is off by one base, so a read error is likely. With the read ending 3 residues before the CDR3 end, the germline J gene is used to fill in that end. This rearrangement joins TRBV5-1 to TRBJ2-1, with 12 bases matching TRBD2. The V and J ends lost 6 bases and 8 bases, in that order; junction bases with no gene match: 15. From germline, CDR1 is SGHRS and CDR2 YFSETQ. This CDR3 region has 17 residues. The part of the CDR3 DNA that was read is TGCGCCAGCATCCCCTCCCCTCTAGCGGGGGGGCGGTATGAG. Protein: CASIPSPLAGGRYE. The complete CDR3 reads CASIPSPLAGGRYEQFF.

There are many counts of this clone. The CDR3 loop is CASSIRTGEAFF. CDR3 bases read: TGTGCCAGTAGTATCAGGACAGGGGAA. This chain links TRBV19 with TRBJ1-1, with TRBD1 identical over 8 bases. The read ends 3 residues early relative to the CDR3; the germline J gene fills the gap. Germline V lookup: CDR1 LNHDA, CDR2 SQIVND (reference sequence). The CDR3 has 12 amino acids.

This clone has at least ten counts. This chain's CDR3 is CASSLQTDGGSPLHF. The CDR3 bases that were read are TGCGCCAGCAGCTTGCAGACAGACGGTGGTTCACCC. J is TRBJ1-6 and V is TRBV5-1; a possible D gene is TRBD1 (5 bases). The CDR3 extends 3 residues past the end of the read, so its final part is completed from the germline J gene. There are 15 residues in the CDR3. Per the germline V gene, CDR1 is SGHRS and CDR2 is YFSETQ. V was pared by 1 base and J by 9 bases, with 14 bases between.

This clone was recorded many times. The CDR3 goes on 3 residues after the read ends, and that part is filled in from the germline J gene. The V call is TRBV30, the J call TRBJ1-6, with 8 nucleotides matching TRBD1. Germline V gene lookup returns CDR1 GTSNPN and CDR2 SVGIG (reference sequence). V lost 5 bases, J lost 5 bases, and 11 bases stayed unmatched. The CDR3 extends over 16 amino acids. CDR3 sequence: CAWGSRGRADNSPLHF. The covered CDR3 bases are TGTGCCTGGGGGAGCAGGGGGCGGGCGGATAATTCACCC.

Details on this clone: The read halts 3 residues ahead of the CDR3 end, with the missing end drawn from the germline J gene. J is TRBJ1-1 and V is TRBV2; 8 bases map to TRBD1. This CDR3 region has 16 residues. Germline values: CDR1 SNHLY, CDR2 FYNNEI. With 5 bases clipped from V and 4 bases from J, the junction kept 12 bases outside the gene matches. CDR3 amino acids: CASSSTGGKGSTEAFF. CDR3 bases read: TGTGCCAGCAGTTCAACAGGGGGGAAGGGTAGCACTGAA.

This clone was found many times. The sequence runs out 3 residues before the end of the CDR3; the remainder is reconstructed from the germline J gene. This sequence joins TRBV18 and TRBJ2-5, with D unresolved. Trimming shortened V by 0 bases and J by 2 bases, and 16 bases separated the two germline ends. The CDR3 consists of 17 residues. Germline loops: CDR1 KGHSH, CDR2 LQKENI. The DNA read from the CDR3 is TGTGCCAGCTCACCACCGGTCGTACAGAGTTTACAAGAGACC. Amino acid sequence: CASSPPVVQSLQET. The CDR3 in its entirety is CASSPPVVQSLQETQYF.

Many counts were recorded for this clone. The observed sequence ends 3 residues before the CDR3 terminus, with the missing tail filled in from the germline J gene. The rearrangement uses TRBV12-5 and TRBJ2-7, with 7 positions matching TRBD1. The CDR3 is 12 amino acids. The V gene end was trimmed by 5 bases and the J gene end by 5 bases; junction bases not matched to a gene: 3. The germline gives CDR1 LGHNT, CDR2 FRNRAP. The sequenced part of the CDR3 DNA is TGTGCTAGTGGTCCCACAGGGGACGAG. Encoded protein: CASGPTGDE. The full CDR3 sequence reads CASGPTGDEQYF.

This clone has at least ten counts. The read ends 3 residues early relative to the CDR3; the germline J gene fills the gap. V is TRBV24-1 and J is TRBJ2-2, with D perhaps being TRBD1 or TRBD2 (5 bases each). The CDR3 length is 13 residues. CDR1 and CDR2 (germline): KGHDR, SFDVKD. With 5 bases removed from V and 8 bases from J, the gap between germline ends came to 11 bases. The CDR3 DNA, read in part, is TGTGCCACCAGTGCCAGGGAGAGGGGGGAG. It yields the protein CATSARERGE. The whole CDR3 sequence is CATSARERGELFF.

This clone was seen at least ten times. The observed sequence ends 3 residues before the CDR3 terminus, with the missing tail filled in from the germline J gene. The chain employs TRBV28 and TRBJ1-5, with 8 nucleotides matching TRBD1. This CDR3 has 13 residues. From germline, CDR1 is MDHEN and CDR2 SYDVKM. J gave up 6 bases and V 6 bases, and 4 bases lay outside the gene matches. Partial CDR3 DNA: TGTGCCAGCAGCCTCACAGGGGGTCAGCCC. Protein: CASSLTGGQP. The whole CDR3 is CASSLTGGQPQHF.

This clone was picked up many times. The read ends 3 residues before the CDR3 terminus; that terminus is restored from the germline J gene. The chain combines TRBV7-9 with TRBJ1-6; 9 bases fit TRBD1. The CDR3 is 15 amino acids. With V trimmed by 5 bases and J by 10 bases, 9 bases remained unmatched. The V gene's germline CDR1 is SEHNR and CDR2 FQNEAQ (reference sequence). Partial CDR3 DNA: TGTGCCAGCAGCACCGGGACAGGGATTGGCTCACCC. Amino acids: CASSTGTGIGSP. The entire CDR3 reads CASSTGTGIGSPLHF.

The sample holds many counts of this clone. The CDR3 goes on 3 residues after the read ends, and that part is filled in from the germline J gene. This rearrangement joins TRBV5-6 to TRBJ2-7, with D tentatively TRBD1 (5 bases). The CDR3 covers 12 residues. Germline assignment: CDR1 SGHDT and CDR2 YYEEEE. With 4 bases removed from V and 2 bases from J, the gap between germline ends came to 7 bases. The CDR3: CASSGRAYEQYF. Incomplete CDR3 DNA: TGTGCCAGCAGCGGCAGGGCCTACGAG.

This clone was observed many times. The read comes to an end 3 residues before the CDR3 does, leaving the germline J gene to fill in the end. V gene TRBV20-1 combines with J gene TRBJ1-6; the match to TRBD1 covers 7 bases. V gave up 6 bases and J gave up 6 bases; unmatched junction bases: 11. The CDR3 runs 15 residues. Looked up from germline, CDR1 is DFQATT and CDR2 is SNEGSKA (reference sequence). Here the CDR3 reads CSAPHGTVFNSPLHF. Incomplete CDR3 DNA: TGCAGTGCCCCCCATGGGACAGTTTTTAATTCACCC.

This clone was found many times. The read comes to an end 3 residues before the CDR3 does, leaving the germline J gene to fill in the end. The chain links TRBV2 to TRBJ1-1; TRBD1 agrees at 7 bases. CDR1 and CDR2 (germline): SNHLY, FYNNEI. The ends lost 6 bases at V and 0 bases at J; junction bases unmatched: 1. The CDR3 covers 13 residues. The sequenced CDR3 bases are TGTGCCAGCAGACAGGGGATGAACACTGAA. Protein product: CASRQGMNTE. Given in full, the CDR3 is CASRQGMNTEAFF.